This record covers a single T cell receptor (beta chain). This clone was seen more than once but under ten times. It lacks a known antigen. No base quality values were provided; no much bigger clone lies one nucleotide off. Samples from volunteer blood donors who had recovered from COVID-19 were contributed by a second Seattle source. The collaborating institutions used their own protocols to collect whole blood in K2EDTA tubes. For TCRbeta analysis, collaborator samples were shipped as frozen whole blood, as isolated PBMCs, or as DNA extracted from either sample type. These data are taken from a study of blood T cell repertoires in COVID-19 (dated by TCRdb to 2018 to 2020). Regarding the research as a whole: Samples from collaborators originated in the United States, Italy and Spain and spanned both the acute and convalescent phases of COVID-19. Deeply sampled blood TCRbeta repertoires from subjects exposed to, actively infected with, or recovered from COVID-19 were included in the dataset. The prospective study material was composed of cDNA or gDNA derived from T cells, B-cell-depleted T cells, or PBMCs. Where available, HLA class I and class II types were obtained from metadata supplied by the sample provider rather than from assay-based typing. Sample metadata almost always included a de-identified subject ID, COVID-19 status, age in years and sex. Samples came from the ongoing ImmuneRACE study (first 160 participants) plus 1,254 subjects from 6 global collaborators. The repertoires were released in a freely available public database intended as a resource for research on the immune response to SARS-CoV-2.

The study at large found these results: The quantity of clinical and demographic metadata differed by source and by participant and was supplied without curation.

TCRbeta CDR3 regions were amplified from genomic DNA by means of the immunoSEQ Assay, a bias-controlled multiplex PCR. In the original analysis: Nucleated cell counts per sample were estimated from amplification of reference gene primers within the assay. To quantify the absolute abundance of each unique TCRbeta CDR3 rearrangement, sequence reads were collapsed and filtered. Productive Simpson clonality was computed per sample as the square root of Simpson's diversity index over productive rearrangements. What TCRdb holds here is the immuneACCESS table cut down to in-frame rearrangements. Part of the clones is not present; checked against another copy, under half of the missing clones reflect an unresolved V gene, and the others are unexplained. V and J calls and clone size are copied from that table; D and trimming were computed from the DNA. A total of roughly 200,000 clones appear in this sample, around 90% of them only once. The top ten constitute approximately 12% of the sample.

The CDR3 covers 15 residues, taking in both the cysteine and the phenylalanine. The entry retains the CDR3 DNA only, 45 bases that are in frame from base 1. CDR1 and CDR2 are drawn from the germline V gene (reference sequence): SEHNR, FQNEAQ. V loses 2 bases at its end and J loses 6 bases; junction bases beyond the gene matches: 9. Sequenced sample: peripheral blood. The chain is assembled from TRBV7-9 and TRBJ1-1; 7 bases in the junction line up with TRBD1. This receptor was identified in a woman aged 18-30 years who had recovered from COVID-19. In nucleotides, the sequence is TGTGCCAGCAGCTTAAATACAGGGGATACGGCTGAAGCTTTCTTT. It specifies CASSLNTGDTAEAFF.